One T cell receptor beta chain is described in this entry. Its antigen is still unknown. J gave up 1 base and V 5 bases, and 3 bases lay outside the gene matches. This CDR3 comprises 15 residues. Germline V gene sequence: CDR1 MNHEY, CDR2 SMNVEV (reference sequence). This entry is derived from a study of cytomegalovirus exposure and HLA in healthy donors. Study-wide results and limits: A later analysis appeared to link common viral pathogens to several of the most significant clusters.

PCR used 60 Vbeta primers and 13 Jbeta primers. The data were produced by immunoSEQ multiplex PCR, yet TCRdb's version contains in-frame clones alone and is incomplete. The data hold fewer than 250,000 clones, with 83% observed a single time. V gene TRBV27 combines with J gene TRBJ2-2, with 8 bases matching TRBD1. What was sequenced was PBMCs. The origin of this receptor is a girl aged 5-17 years in good health and CMV-seronegative. The CDR3 loop reads CASSRTGRNTGELFF. CDR3 in DNA: TGTGCCAGCAGTCGGACAGGGCGGAACACCGGGGAGCTGTTTTTT.